A single sample gave rise to the 30 T cell receptor beta chains below, sequenced in a study of metastatic and nonmetastatic thyroid tumors. Prior to thyroid surgery, none of the patients had received any treatment. TCRdb redid the clone calls on the PCR reads using MiXCR. The top ten hold roughly 9% of the sample, which has some 45,000 clones, over 10% seen once. The sample comprised blood. The receptor source for this set is a male donor with papillary thyroid cancer or a benign thyroid nodule (not recorded which). Some clones in this sample may be carry-over from other donors' samples.

Many counts were recorded for this clone. V gene TRBV3-1 combines with J gene TRBJ2-6; no firm D call. The CDR3 is 17 residues long. CDR1 and CDR2 (germline): LGHDT, YNNKEL (reference sequence). The germline V and J ends were trimmed by 1 base and 2 bases, with 12 bases remaining between them. The CDR3: CASSQARGLAGANVLTF. CDR3 coding DNA: TGTGCCAGCAGCCAAGCTCGTGGGTTGGCTGGGGCCAACGTCCTGACTTTC.

This clone was seen ten or more times. The chain has TRBV7-6 and TRBJ2-1; unclear D gene. The CDR3 spans 14 residues. V lost 5 bases and J lost 5, with 13 bases in between. CDR1 is SGHVS and CDR2 is FNYEAQ in the germline V gene. The DNA of the CDR3 is TGTGCCAGCAGCCCCGTTACCCCGAACAATGAGCAGTTCTTC. Its protein is CASSPVTPNNEQFF.

This rearrangement joins TRBV11-3 to TRBJ2-7, with D perhaps matching TRBD1 (5 bases). Germline V gene sequence: CDR1 SGHNT, CDR2 YENEEA. Trimming stripped 0 bases from V and 5 bases from J, with 8 bases between. This CDR3 region has 13 residues. The CDR3 nucleotides read TGTGCCAGCAGCTTAGAGGGGCACCACGAGCAGTACTTC. Its protein product is CASSLEGHHEQYF.

The rearrangement uses TRBV30 and TRBJ2-2, with D possibly being TRBD2 (7 bases). This CDR3 has 16 amino acids. Trimming took 3 bases from V and 6 from J, leaving 20 bases between them. Germline V gene sequence: CDR1 GTSNPN, CDR2 SVGIG (reference sequence). This CDR3 reads CAWSTGTAGVAGELFF. The CDR3 nucleotides read TGTGCCTGGAGCACAGGGACGGCGGGAGTCGCCGGGGAGCTGTTTTTT. Combining the CDR3 with reference TRBV30 and TRBJ2-2 gives the whole variable domain SQTIHQWPATLVQPVGSPLSLECTVEGTSNPNLYWYRQAAGRGLQLLFYSVGIGQISSEVPQNLSASRPQDRQFILSSKKLLLSDSGFYLCAWSTGTAGVAGELFFGEGSRLTVL.

This clone showed up just a few times. Possible read error: a much larger clone is one base away. In the same sample, other DNA sequences code for this CDR3. J is TRBJ1-1 and V is TRBV29-1; D gene ambiguous. Germline-derived CDR1 and CDR2 are SQVTM and ANQGSEA. The CDR3 is made up of 13 amino acids. The CDR3 sequence is CSVRLGWITEAFF. The CDR3 DNA is TGCAGCGTCAGATTGGGATGGATCACTGAAGCCTTCTTT.

In its sample, this clone ranks as medium-sized. Additional DNA sequences in this sample encode the identical CDR3. The rearrangement links TRBV6-1 to TRBJ1-2; the match to TRBD1 covers 7 bases. CDR3 length: 13 amino acids. The germline V gene has CDR1 MNHNS and CDR2 SASEGT. After removal of 6 bases from V and 6 bases from J, the junction contained 7 bases not matched to a gene. CDR3 nucleotide sequence: TGTGCCAGCAGAAGAGCAGACAGGGATGGCTACACCTTC. Protein sequence: CASRRADRDGYTF.

This clone was observed a handful of times. The chain uses TRBV9 and TRBJ2-3; 7 positions match TRBD2. This CDR3 spans 14 amino acids. Germline V lookup: CDR1 SGDLS, CDR2 YYNGEE. V shed 6 bases and J 6 bases; nucleotides not matched to a gene: 10. The CDR3 region has the DNA TGTGCCAGCAACGCGGGAGAGCCATTGGATACGCAGTATTTT. This gives the protein CASNAGEPLDTQYF.

The sample holds many counts of this clone. V and J are TRBV20-1 and TRBJ2-7; D remains unclear. CDR3 length: 13 residues. Germline loops: CDR1 DFQATT, CDR2 SNEGSKA (reference sequence). V was cut by 5 bases and J by 1 base, with 12 bases left in between. The CDR3 bases are TGCAGTGCTTCCATAACCGCTTCCTACGAGCAGTACTTC. Encoded protein: CSASITASYEQYF.

This clone is deemed medium-sized. This chain uses TRBV27 with TRBJ2-7; D uncertain. With 3 bases removed from V and 2 bases from J, the gap between germline ends came to 8 bases. The CDR3 runs 13 residues. CDR1 and CDR2 from the germline V gene are MNHEY and SMNVEV (reference sequence). CDR3 in amino acids: CASSFRGTYEQYF. The CDR3 DNA reads as TGTGCCAGCAGTTTCCGTGGAACCTACGAGCAGTACTTC.

The chain couples TRBV18 to TRBJ2-3; D is uncertain. Per the germline V gene, CDR1 is KGHSH and CDR2 is LQKENI. V gave up 4 bases and J gave up 4 bases, with 12 bases separating them. This CDR3 is 14 amino acids long. The CDR3 region has the DNA TGTGCCAGCTCACTTGGATCGGTGGCAGATACGCAGTATTTT. This codes for CASSLGSVADTQYF.

This clone was observed many times. One end of the junction is discordant with germline, which a read error may explain. The chain employs TRBV7-6 and TRBJ2-7, with 8 nucleotides matching TRBD2. The CDR3 is 16 residues long. Germline CDR1 SGHVS, CDR2 FNYEAQ. CDR3 residues: CASSLGGGLGTYEQYF. The CDR3 DNA sequence: TGTGCCAGCAGTTTAGGTGGGGGACTAGGGACTTACGAGCAGTACTTC.

This clone was seen ten or more times. The CDR3 region is CASSFYRADRTGELFF. The CDR3 DNA is TGTGCCAGCAGTTTCTACAGGGCTGATAGGACCGGGGAGCTGTTTTTT. This sequence joins TRBV12-3 or TRBV12-4 and TRBJ2-2; a possible D gene is TRBD1 (6 bases). This CDR3 has 16 amino acids. V was shortened by 3 bases and J by 5 bases, with 16 bases between the two germline ends.

This clone was picked up many times. This chain joins TRBV3-1 and TRBJ1-5; the D gene is possibly TRBD1 (6 bases). Germline values: CDR1 LGHDT, CDR2 YNNKEL (reference sequence). V gave up 4 bases and J gave up 7 bases, with 17 bases separating them. The CDR3 is made up of 15 amino acids. The DNA for the CDR3 is TGTGCCAGCAGCCCCTGGAGTGCCAGGGGCCAGCCCCAGCATTTT. Translated, it gives CASSPWSARGQPQHF.

V and J are TRBV3-1 and TRBJ2-1; 11 bases map to TRBD2. Germline V CDR1 and CDR2: LGHDT, YNNKEL (reference sequence). The ends lost 1 base at V and 5 bases at J; junction bases unmatched: 4. The CDR3 is 16 residues long. CDR3 DNA: TGTGCCAGCAGCCAAGCCCGGGGACTAGCGGACAATGAGCAGTTCTTC. It encodes CASSQARGLADNEQFF.

About this clone itself: A much larger clone lies a single base off, so this may be a read error. The rearrangement uses TRBV4-3 and TRBJ1-2; D not resolved. V was shortened by 1 base and J by 7 bases, with 16 bases between the two germline ends. CDR1 and CDR2 from the germline V gene are LGHNA and YSLEER. CDR3 length equals 15 residues. DNA of the CDR3: TGCGCCAGCAGCCAAGTTGCAGTGATTGGTCGTGGCTACACCTTC. Encoded protein: CASSQVAVIGRGYTF.

Comment on this clone: The junction does not match germline at one end; this may be a read error. The chain employs TRBV7-8 and TRBJ1-2; D remains unclear. This CDR3 has 14 amino acids. Germline V gene lookup returns CDR1 SGHVS and CDR2 FQNEAQ. For the CDR3, the DNA is TGTACCAGCAGCGCCCGCAGGAGTAACTATGGCTACACCTTC. Translation: CTSSARRSNYGYTF. The complete variable domain, with remaining parts taken from reference TRBV7-8 and TRBJ1-2, reads GAGVSQSPRYKVAKRGQDVALRCDPISGHVSLFWYQQALGQGPEFLTYFQNEAQLDKSGLPSDRFFAERPEGSVSTLKIQRTQQEDSAVYLCTSSARRSNYGYTFGSGTRLTVV.

This clone has ten or more counts. CDR3 residues: CASRLAVYNEQFF. CDR3 nucleotides: TGTGCCAGCAGACTAGCGGTCTACAATGAGCAGTTCTTC. This sequence joins TRBV2 and TRBJ2-1, with 8 nucleotides matching TRBD2. Unmatched junction bases numbered 1, after V lost 6 bases and J lost 3 bases. Germline CDR1 is SNHLY and CDR2 is FYNNEI. The CDR3 contains 13 residues. The full variable domain, completed using reference TRBV2 and TRBJ2-1, is EPEVTQTPSHQVTQMGQEVILRCVPISNHLYFYWYRQILGQKVEFLVSFYNNEISEKSEIFDDQFSVERPDGSNFTLKIRSTKLEDSAMYFCASRLAVYNEQFFGPGTRLTVL.

This clone was observed many times. The chain combines TRBV7-9 with TRBJ2-1, with TRBD1 matching 8 bases. V was pared by 8 bases and J by 7 bases, with 16 bases of the junction left unmatched. CDR3 size: 16 residues. Per the germline V gene, CDR1 is SEHNR and CDR2 is FQNEAQ (reference sequence). The CDR3 loop is CASRKRGTGLDNEQFF. CDR3 DNA: TGTGCCAGCCGAAAGAGGGGGACAGGTCTTGATAATGAGCAGTTCTTC.

This clone was picked up many times. The V call is TRBV4-3, the J call TRBJ1-1, with no clear D. Trimming removed 0 bases from V and 2 bases from J, with 10 bases in between. CDR3 length: 15 residues. CDR1 and CDR2 (germline): LGHNA, YSLEER. DNA for the CDR3: TGCGCCAGCAGCCAAGAGACTGGATTAAACACTGAAGCTTTCTTT. The encoded protein is CASSQETGLNTEAFF.

This clone was recorded many times. The J gene is TRBJ2-5, the V gene TRBV19; maybe TRBD2 (5 bases). V was pared by 6 bases and J by 5 bases, with 13 bases between. The germline V gene has CDR1 LNHDA and CDR2 SQIVND (reference sequence). This CDR3 has 13 amino acids. The CDR3 DNA reads TGTGCCAGTAGGGACTTCCTCGGGGAGACCCAGTACTTC. Amino acid sequence: CASRDFLGETQYF.

This clone was recorded many times. V usage is TRBV7-6 and J usage is TRBJ2-7; D not certain. The germline V gene encodes CDR1 SGHVS and CDR2 FNYEAQ. The CDR3 sequence is 13 residues long. Trimming removed 0 bases from V and 5 bases from J, with 8 bases in between. CDR3 bases: TGTGCCAGCAGCTTAGCAGGGAACCACGAGCAGTACTTC. It is translated as CASSLAGNHEQYF.

This clone was recorded many times. Other DNA sequences in the sample encode the same CDR3. V is TRBV6-1 and J is TRBJ2-7, with TRBD1 identical over 8 bases. J lost 3 bases, V lost 8 bases, and 18 bases had no gene match. The CDR3 has 17 amino acids. Germline CDR1 reads MNHNS; CDR2 reads SASEGT. CDR3 amino acids: CASLSRLSGGVRYEQYF. Written as DNA, the CDR3 is TGTGCCAGCCTAAGTAGATTGTCAGGGGGCGTTCGCTACGAGCAGTACTTC.

CDR3 sequence reads: CASSLGWIGVGEQYF. CDR3 bases: TGCGCCAGCAGCTTGGGGTGGATAGGGGTCGGCGAGCAGTACTTC. The chain uses TRBV5-1 and TRBJ2-7; tentative D call: TRBD1 (5 bases). This CDR3 has 15 residues. Looked up from germline, CDR1 is SGHRS and CDR2 is YFSETQ. The germline V and J ends were trimmed by 0 bases and 6 bases, with 16 bases remaining between them.

In its sample, this clone was seen a few times. Possible read error: a much larger clone is one base away. Other DNA sequences in this sample translate to the same CDR3. The genes are TRBV5-4 and TRBJ2-7; weak D call: TRBD2 (7 bases). The germline CDR1 and CDR2 sequences are SGHNT and YYREEE (reference sequence). This CDR3 region has 15 residues. The CDR3 DNA reads as TGTGCCAGCAGCTTCGGGGAGGGACAAAACTACGAACAGTACTTC. It translates to CASSFGEGQNYEQYF.

This clone has ten or more counts. The CDR3 protein is CASSEGTANEKLFF. In DNA form, the CDR3 reads TGTGCCAGCTCGGAAGGGACAGCTAATGAAAAACTGTTTTTT. The genes are TRBV18 and TRBJ1-4; 7 bases map to TRBD1. The CDR3 contains 14 residues. Germline CDR1 KGHSH, CDR2 LQKENI. The V segment lost 6 bases and the J segment 3 bases; nucleotides outside the gene matches: 4.

In its sample, this clone was seen many times. The chain uses TRBV7-9 and TRBJ1-6, with D uncertain. CDR3 length equals 14 residues. Per the germline V gene, CDR1 is SEHNR and CDR2 is FQNEAQ (reference sequence). V gave up 4 bases and J gave up 10 bases, with 14 bases separating them. The CDR3 nucleotides read TGTGCCAGCAGCTCCGGACCGAATTTCTCACCCCTCCACTTT. Its translation: CASSSGPNFSPLHF.

This clone showed up many times. The chain employs TRBV24-1 and TRBJ2-5, with 7 bases that match TRBD2. V gave up 3 bases and J gave up 5 bases; unmatched junction bases: 11. This CDR3 contains 16 residues. Germline lookup yields CDR1 KGHDR and CDR2 SFDVKD. The CDR3 DNA reads TGTGCCACCAGTGATCCCTCCGGGCGGGGAGGGGAGACCCAGTACTTC. It specifies CATSDPSGRGGETQYF.

This clone was seen many times. V usage is TRBV5-8 and J usage is TRBJ1-4; 7 bases match TRBD1. The CDR3 spans 14 residues. V lost 4 bases, J lost 4 bases, and 4 bases stayed unmatched. The germline V gene has CDR1 SGHTS and CDR2 YDEGEE. The CDR3 here is CASSPRDSNEKLFF. CDR3 bases: TGTGCCAGCAGCCCGAGGGACAGTAATGAAAAACTGTTTTTT.

The table lists this clone with many counts. The chain carries TRBV5-1 and TRBJ2-3; D gene uncertain. CDR3 length equals 13 residues. CDR1 is SGHRS and CDR2 is YFSETQ in the germline V gene. The V gene lost 1 base and the J gene lost 5 bases, with 8 bases spanning the gap. The CDR3 sequence: CASSLSGIDTQYF. The CDR3 DNA sequence: TGCGCCAGCAGCTTGTCTGGGATAGATACGCAGTATTTT.

This clone is medium-sized (0.01 to 0.1%) in the sample. The chain links TRBV28 to TRBJ2-7; a possible D gene is TRBD1 (7 bases). Germline CDR1 MDHEN, CDR2 SYDVKM. The CDR3 extends over 16 amino acids. Trimming cost V 5 bases and J 3 bases, with 20 bases left between them. The CDR3 nucleotides are TGTGCCAGCAGTGGCCCCAGGGGGACTTCTCTCTACGAGCAGTACTTC. This gives the protein CASSGPRGTSLYEQYF. Using reference TRBV28 and TRBJ2-7 for the parts outside the CDR3, the full variable domain is DVKVTQSSRYLVKRTGEKVFLECVQDMDHENMFWYRQDPGLGLRLIYFSYDVKMKEKGDIPEGYSVSREKKERFSLILESASTNQTSMYLCASSGPRGTSLYEQYFGPGTRLTVT.